This T cell receptor (beta chain) derives from a study of cytomegalovirus exposure and HLA in healthy donors. This PCR relied on a set of 60 Vbeta primers and 13 Jbeta primers. Only in-frame clones appear in the TCRdb table, and some are missing; sequencing was by immunoSEQ multiplex PCR. The table shows approximately 97,000 clones, with approximately 77% occurring only once. The germline CDR1 and CDR2 sequences are LGHNT and FRNRAP. The CDR3 totals 11 residues. Trimming removed 11 bases at V and 9 bases at J, with 13 bases between. Sequenced material: PBMCs. The chain is built from TRBV12-5 and TRBJ2-2; D is uncertain. The sequence was collected from a male donor in good health and CMV-seropositive. CDR3 amino acids: CASALRRELFF. CDR3 nucleotides: TGTGCTTCCGCATTGCGGCGGGAGCTGTTTTTT. The full variable domain, in which reference TRBV12-5 and TRBJ2-2 provide the parts outside the CDR3, is DARVTQTPRHKVTEMGQEVTMRCQPILGHNTVFWYRQTMMQGLELLAYFRNRAPLDDSGMPKDRFSAEMPDATLATLKIQPSEPRDSAVYFCASALRRELFFGEGSRLTVL.